This T cell receptor (beta chain) was sequenced during a study of blood T cell repertoires in COVID-19. Study-level information: The origin of the acute and convalescent COVID-19 samples was the United States, Italy and Spain. The cDNA or gDNA used as material had been derived from T cells, B-cell-depleted T cells, or PBMCs.

This CDR3 contains 16 residues. The V gene end was trimmed by 3 bases and the J gene end by 7 bases; junction bases not matched to a gene: 13. CDR1 and CDR2 from the germline V gene are MNHEY and SVGAGI. In the original workflow: Researchers report that nucleated cell counts were estimated from reference gene primer amplification. Using immunoSEQ multiplex PCR, the repertoire was profiled, and TCRdb retains in-frame clones only, with some absent. V, J and clone size were drawn from that table, and D and trimming were deduced from the DNA. The sample carries more than 85,000 clones, approximately 83% recorded once.

The chain links TRBV6-5 to TRBJ2-5; 8 bases are a match to TRBD1. The material sequenced was peripheral blood. The clonotype was recovered from a man aged 45-65 years with acute or convalescent COVID-19. The DNA for the CDR3 is TGTGCCAGCAGTTATGGAACGTACAGGGGGGCCAGGACCCAGTACTTC. It yields the protein CASSYGTYRGARTQYF.